This T cell receptor (beta chain) was observed in a study of T cells in Graves' hyperthyroidism and ophthalmopathy. Study context: Specimen type is peripheral blood, collected at initial diagnosis prior to any treatment.

About this clonotype itself: This may stem from a read error, because a much larger clone lies one nucleotide away.

It was RNA transcripts that yielded the amplified TCR beta CDR3 regions. In the first-round RT-PCR of the TCR CDR3, the HTBI primer set was used. TCRdb itself ran the multiplex PCR reads through MiXCR, one entry per CDR3 protein. The repertoire holds over 300,000 distinct CDR3 sequences, with roughly 13% as singletons. The trim removed 0 bases at V and 4 bases at J, leaving 4 bases unmatched. Looked up from germline, CDR1 is DFQATT and CDR2 is SNEGSKA (reference sequence). This CDR3 contains 15 residues. This receptor was identified in a middle-aged woman with Graves' ophthalmopathy. The chain is built from TRBV20-1 and TRBJ2-1; 9 positions match TRBD2. Input material: blood. In DNA, the CDR3 is TGCAGTGCTAGAGATTGGGGACTAGCTTACAATGAGCAGTTCTTC. Amino acid sequence: CSARDWGLAYNEQFF.